This TCR beta chain was profiled in a study of blood T cell repertoires in COVID-19. The V gene lost 0 bases and the J gene lost 2 bases, with 10 bases spanning the gap. CDR3 length: 15 residues. Germline values: CDR1 LGHDT, CDR2 YNNKEL (reference sequence). Measured with immunoSEQ multiplex PCR; TCRdb has only the in-frame clones, and not every one. The data contain 250,000 to 350,000 clones, just under 85% of them seen just once; the ten biggest clones take up around 3.7%. The source material was peripheral blood. The clonotype originates from a woman aged 50 to 65 with active or convalescent COVID-19. The V and J genes are TRBV3-1 (or the pseudogene TRBV3-2) and TRBJ2-5; D remains ambiguous. CDR3 nucleotides: TGTGCCAGCAGCCAAGATGTGCACTATCAAGAGACCCAGTACTTC. Protein: CASSQDVHYQETQYF.